The rows below give T cell receptor beta chains drawn from one sample of a study of blood T cell repertoires in COVID-19. Sequenced by immunoSEQ multiplex PCR; TCRdb stores in-frame clones only, minus some. The table lists over 95,000 clones, around 89% of them singletons, with approximately 19% in the top ten. Sequencing was performed on peripheral blood. Receptors were obtained from a human donor with acute or convalescent COVID-19. The donor label of this sample is uncertain. CDR3s include the opening cysteine and the closing phenylalanine or tryptophan. The D gene is left open where the match is weak. Not every row has a clone size; where given, it reads once, few, many or a size class.

>NA|TRBJ1-1|TRBV30|TRBD1
CAWTGQLNTEAFF
TGTGCCTGGACGGGACAGTTGAACACTGAAGCTTTCTTT
>once|TRBJ1-6|TRBV7-9|NA
CASSYNPPFNSPLHF
TGTGCCAGCAGCTATAATCCCCCCTTTAATTCACCCCTCCACTTT
>NA|TRBJ1-1|TRBV27|TRBD1
CASSLHRGRVLFTEAFF
TGTGCCAGCAGTCTCCACAGGGGGCGAGTACTTTTCACTGAAGCTTTCTTT
>once|TRBJ2-5|TRBV4-2|NA
CASSRVAGEEETQYF
TGTGCCAGCAGCCGAGTGGCAGGGGAAGAAGAGACCCAGTACTTC
>NA|TRBJ1-4|TRBV5-4|TRBD1
CASSLGTGGAWDEKLFF
TGTGCCAGCAGCTTAGGGACAGGGGGCGCGTGGGATGAAAAACTGTTTTTT
>NA|TRBJ1-2|TRBV7-6|TRBD1
CASSPLPAGGYGYTF
TGTGCCAGCAGCCCTCTTCCGGCAGGGGGCTATGGCTACACCTTC
>NA|TRBJ1-2|TRBV27|TRBD1
CASSGTVPLWGYGYTF
TGTGCCAGCAGTGGGACAGTCCCCCTATGGGGCTATGGCTACACCTTC
>once|TRBJ2-7|TRBV21-1|NA
CASSKADCTGESSYEQYF
TGTGCCAGCAGCAAAGCCGACTGTACAGGGGAAAGCTCCTACGAGCAGTACTTC
>NA|TRBJ1-1|TRBV30|NA
CAWRYYNTEAFF
TGTGCCTGGAGATACTACAACACTGAAGCTTTCTTT
>once|TRBJ1-2|TRBV11-2|NA
CASSFNEEDGYTF
TGTGCCAGCAGCTTTAATGAGGAGGATGGCTACACCTTC
>few|TRBJ2-1|TRBV5-4|TRBD2
CASSLGLAGSSYNEQFF
TGTGCCAGCAGCTTGGGACTAGCGGGAAGCTCCTACAATGAGCAGTTCTTC
>NA|TRBJ2-7|TRBV5-1|TRBD1
CASSYKPGTGSEQYF
TGCGCCAGCAGCTACAAACCCGGGACAGGGAGCGAGCAGTACTTC
>NA|TRBJ1-6|TRBV27|NA
CASSWSSSYNSPLHF
TGTGCCAGCAGTTGGTCGAGCTCCTATAATTCACCCCTCCACTTT
>NA|TRBJ2-1|TRBV5-4|NA
CASSLYWTEYNEQFF
TGTGCCAGCAGCTTGTATTGGACAGAATACAATGAGCAGTTCTTC
>NA|TRBJ1-4|TRBV15|NA
CATSRQGRDLFF
TGTGCCACCAGCAGGCAAGGGAGAGATCTGTTTTTT
>NA|TRBJ1-2|TRBV30|TRBD1
CAWSITGTGVPGSGYTF
TGTGCCTGGAGTATTACCGGGACAGGGGTCCCGGGATCCGGCTACACCTTC
>NA|TRBJ2-5|TRBV7-6|NA
CASSLGLGGLLGETQYF
TGTGCCAGCAGCTTGGGACTAGGGGGCCTCCTGGGAGAGACCCAGTACTTC
>NA|TRBJ1-2|TRBV7-8|TRBD1
CASSFRQGVANYGYTF
TGTGCCAGCAGCTTTAGACAGGGGGTTGCTAACTATGGCTACACCTTC
>NA|TRBJ2-1|TRBV2|TRBD2
CASRDLGGGAGEQFF
TGTGCCAGCAGGGATCTGGGCGGGGGGGCAGGTGAGCAGTTCTTC
>NA|TRBJ1-5|TRBV6-2/TRBV6-3|TRBD1
CASSPGQGSQPQHF
TGTGCCAGCAGTCCGGGACAGGGCAGTCAGCCCCAGCATTTT
>NA|TRBJ1-5|TRBV11-1|TRBD1
CASSSDRDQPQHF
TGTGCCAGCAGCTCGGACAGGGACCAGCCCCAGCATTTT
>NA|TRBJ2-2|TRBV7-9|TRBD2
CASSSTSGRVDTGELFF
TGTGCCAGCAGCTCCACTAGCGGGAGGGTGGACACCGGGGAGCTGTTTTTT
>once|TRBJ2-7|TRBV6-5|TRBD1
CASSYFLQGAYEQYF
TGTGCCAGCAGTTACTTCCTCCAGGGGGCCTACGAGCAGTACTTC
>NA|TRBJ1-1|TRBV12-3/TRBV12-4|TRBD1
CASSMDRGAEAFF
TGTGCCAGCAGTATGGACAGGGGTGCTGAAGCTTTCTTT
>NA|TRBJ2-3|TRBV5-4|TRBD1
CASRMDRGTTDTQYF
TGTGCCAGCAGGATGGACAGGGGAACCACAGATACGCAGTATTTT
>NA|TRBJ1-1|TRBV5-1|TRBD1
CASSPQDRAEAFF
TGCGCCAGCAGCCCGCAAGACAGGGCTGAAGCTTTCTTT
>once|TRBJ2-1|TRBV30|TRBD2
CAWAHLAGLYNEQFF
TGTGCCTGGGCACATCTAGCGGGATTATACAATGAGCAGTTCTTC
>NA|TRBJ2-5|TRBV7-6|NA
CASSTRQAQETQYF
TGTGCCAGCAGCACCAGACAGGCACAAGAGACCCAGTACTTC
>NA|TRBJ2-5|TRBV11-2|NA
CASSLPLGSVETQYF
TGTGCCAGCAGCTTACCTCTCGGGAGCGTTGAGACCCAGTACTTC
>few|TRBJ2-5|TRBV7-6|NA
CASSLGERSTETQYF
TGTGCCAGCAGCTTAGGGGAGCGTTCCACAGAGACCCAGTACTTC
>NA|TRBJ1-2|TRBV6-6|NA
CASSSREGYGYTF
TGTGCCAGCAGTTCCAGGGAAGGCTATGGCTACACCTTC
>NA|TRBJ1-3|TRBV28|NA
CASSYGVYREGSGNTIYF
TGTGCCAGCAGCTACGGGGTGTACAGGGAGGGCTCTGGAAACACCATATATTTT
>NA|TRBJ2-4|TRBV28|TRBD2
CASSSGGARENIQYF
TGTGCCAGCTCTAGCGGGGGGGCGAGAGAAAACATTCAGTACTTC
>NA|TRBJ2-1|TRBV28|TRBD2
CASSLRWTSVLNEQFF
TGTGCCAGCAGTTTACGTTGGACTAGCGTTTTGAATGAGCAGTTCTTC
>NA|TRBJ2-5|TRBV27|NA
CASRATGVGKTQYF
TGTGCCAGCAGGGCGACCGGGGTCGGGAAGACCCAGTACTTC
>NA|TRBJ2-3|TRBV5-1|TRBD1
CASSADTGTVVRSQYF
TGCGCCAGCAGCGCGGATACCGGGACAGTAGTCCGATCGCAGTATTTT
>NA|TRBJ1-1|TRBV10-3|NA
CAISESREDTEAFF
TGTGCCATCAGTGAGTCGAGGGAGGACACTGAAGCTTTCTTT
>NA|TRBJ2-5|TRBV18|NA
CASSPKGGVPIETQYF
TGTGCCAGCTCCCCTAAAGGAGGGGTACCGATAGAGACCCAGTACTTC
>NA|TRBJ1-2|TRBV6-1|TRBD1
CASSDPPGQTNYGYTF
TGTGCCAGCAGTGATCCTCCGGGACAGACTAACTATGGCTACACCTTC
>NA|TRBJ1-6|TRBV7-9|TRBD1
CASSSGTESSPLHF
TGTGCCAGCAGCTCCGGGACAGAAAGTTCCCCCCTCCACTTT
>NA|TRBJ1-1|TRBV28|NA
CAGSPPGLIWGQNTEAFF
TGTGCCGGATCCCCCCCAGGACTGATCTGGGGACAGAACACTGAAGCTTTCTTT
>NA|TRBJ2-1|TRBV24-1|TRBD2
CATQSGRVENEQFF
TGTGCCACCCAGAGCGGGAGGGTAGAAAATGAGCAGTTCTTC
>NA|TRBJ2-7|TRBV5-1|TRBD2
CASSEGLAGARTNYEQYF
TGCGCCAGCAGCGAGGGACTAGCGGGGGCGAGGACTAACTACGAGCAGTACTTC
>NA|TRBJ1-2|TRBV3-1/TRBV3-2|NA
CASSQDRRQSYGYTF
TGTGCCAGCAGCCAAGATAGGAGACAGTCTTATGGCTACACCTTC
>NA|TRBJ2-5|TRBV5-4|TRBD2
CASSRQFGTSGEGETQYF
TGTGCCAGCAGCCGGCAATTCGGGACTAGCGGGGAGGGAGAGACCCAGTACTTC
>few|TRBJ2-3|TRBV7-9|NA
CASSLHGRGTDTQYF
TGTGCCAGCAGCTTACACGGGAGAGGGACAGATACGCAGTATTTT
>NA|TRBJ1-2|TRBV12-3/TRBV12-4|NA
CASSFRPGDGYTF
TGTGCCAGCAGTTTTCGGCCCGGGGATGGCTACACCTTC
>NA|TRBJ2-5|TRBV5-1|TRBD1
CASSLTPVRGETQYF
TGCGCCAGCAGCTTAACCCCCGTCAGGGGGGAGACCCAGTACTTC
>NA|TRBJ1-2|TRBV3-1/TRBV3-2|NA
CASSQDRPRRGYTF
TGTGCCAGCAGCCAAGATCGTCCGAGGAGAGGCTACACCTTC
>NA|TRBJ1-5|TRBV6-1|TRBD1
CASSDGTVAYQPQHF
TGTGCCAGCAGTGACGGGACAGTCGCCTATCAGCCCCAGCATTTT
>NA|TRBJ2-7|TRBV6-6|NA
CASTLADNSYEQYF
TGTGCCAGCACTCTGGCAGACAACTCCTACGAGCAGTACTTC
>few|TRBJ2-2|TRBV5-1|TRBD2
CASSLWSSGGWTGELFF
TGCGCCAGCAGCTTGTGGTCTAGCGGGGGATGGACCGGGGAGCTGTTTTTT
>NA|TRBJ2-7|TRBV5-5|NA
CASSTMTGRYEQYF
TGTGCCAGCAGCACGATGACAGGGAGGTACGAGCAGTACTTC
>NA|TRBJ1-3|TRBV6-5|NA
CASSGRGKNGNTIYF
TGTGCCTCCTCCGGTCGGGGAAAGAATGGAAACACCATATATTTT